These 30 T cell receptor beta chains were all obtained from the same sample, sequenced in a study of identical twins. TCRdb reanalysed the 5' RACE reads using MiXCR and keeps one entry per CDR3 protein. Of a few hundred thousand distinct CDR3 sequences in the sample, less than 20% were seen once. The source material was naive T cells sorted from blood. The receptor set was obtained from a man in his fifties or sixties in good health.

This clonotype was observed at least ten times. The chain employs TRBV4-1 and TRBJ2-1, with 15 nucleotides matching TRBD2. V trimming: 3 bases; J trimming: 0 bases; junction bases outside the gene matches: 12. Germline V gene data show CDR1 as MGHRA and CDR2 as YSYEKL. The CDR3 consists of 21 residues. The CDR3 region has the DNA TGCGCCAGCAGCCACCCCCCAAGGACTAGCGGGGGGGGGAGCTCCTACAATGAGCAGTTCTTC. It translates to CASSHPPRTSGGGSSYNEQFF.

Many counts were recorded for this clonotype. The rearrangement uses TRBV20-1 and TRBJ2-5; 7 positions match TRBD2. The junction had 4 bases not matched to a gene; V was cut back by 7 bases and J by 2 bases. This CDR3 contains 12 residues. Germline CDR1 DFQATT, CDR2 SNEGSKA (reference sequence). The CDR3 bases are TGCAGTGTTGGGAGGGAACAAGAGACCCAGTACTTC. It translates to CSVGREQETQYF.

This chain joins TRBV7-2 and TRBJ2-1; 8 bases map to TRBD2. Germline lookup yields CDR1 SGHTA and CDR2 FQGNSA. The trim removed 5 bases at V and 4 bases at J, leaving 7 bases unmatched. This CDR3 has 15 amino acids. CDR3 DNA: TGTGCCAGCAGCGCAGCGGGAGTTGGGTACAATGAGCAGTTCTTC. It is translated as CASSAAGVGYNEQFF.

This clonotype has at least ten counts. The V gene is TRBV5-5, the J gene TRBJ2-5; 7 bases map to TRBD1. The V segment lost 0 bases and the J segment 5 bases; nucleotides outside the gene matches: 10. This CDR3 spans 16 amino acids. Germline lookup yields CDR1 SGHKS and CDR2 YYEKEE (reference sequence). CDR3 protein: CASSLEGGLSRETQYF. In nucleotides, the CDR3 is TGTGCCAGCAGCTTGGAAGGGGGCCTGTCGCGGGAGACCCAGTACTTC.

A few counts support this clonotype. V gene TRBV23-1 combines with J gene TRBJ2-5; D gene uncertain. TRBV23-1 is noted as an ORF with a role that remains uncertain. The CDR3 contains 13 residues. Trimming removed 2 bases at V and 5 bases at J, with 9 bases between. CDR3 region: CASSQQSWETQYF. The CDR3 region has the DNA TGCGCCAGCAGTCAACAGTCTTGGGAGACCCAGTACTTC.

This clonotype was recorded a few times. V and J are TRBV24-1 and TRBJ2-1, with 8 bases identical to TRBD1. This CDR3 spans 15 amino acids. Germline trimming cut 4 bases from V and 8 bases from J; bases unmatched to any gene: 9. Germline CDR1 and CDR2: KGHDR and SFDVKD. The CDR3 region has the DNA TGTGCCACCAGTGACCCCAGGGGGCGCGCGGATGAGCAGTTCTTC. Translation: CATSDPRGRADEQFF.

In this sample, this clonotype turned up a few times. This sequence joins TRBV10-3 and TRBJ2-7; D is unclear. This CDR3 has 16 amino acids. Trimming shortened V by 1 base and J by 1 base, and 14 bases separated the two germline ends. Germline assignment: CDR1 ENHRY and CDR2 SYGVKD. CDR3 protein: CAISEWGTQRSYEQYF. In DNA, the CDR3 is TGTGCCATCAGTGAGTGGGGTACCCAACGTTCCTACGAGCAGTACTTC.

This clonotype was seen more than once but under ten times. The chain links TRBV4-2 to TRBJ1-6, with 7 bases aligning to TRBD1. The CDR3 sequence is 16 residues long. Germline lookup yields CDR1 LGHNA and CDR2 YNFKEQ. V lost 3 bases and J lost 6; bases outside the gene matches: 8. This chain's CDR3 is CASSHQDRDSNSPLHF. The CDR3 bases are TGTGCCAGCAGCCACCAAGACCGGGACAGTAATTCACCCCTCCACTTT.

The chain employs TRBV5-1 and TRBJ2-7; TRBD1 aligns across 11 bases. This CDR3 has 15 amino acids. The J segment lost 2 bases and the V segment lost 4 bases, leaving 5 bases of the junction unmatched. Germline V gene sequence: CDR1 SGHRS, CDR2 YFSETQ. The CDR3 loop reads CASSLGQGGPYEQYF. For the CDR3, the DNA is TGCGCCAGCAGCCTGGGACAGGGGGGTCCCTACGAGCAGTACTTC.

In its sample, this clonotype was seen a few times. This sequence joins TRBV3-1 and TRBJ1-1; no firm D call. Germline CDR1 is LGHDT and CDR2 is YNNKEL (reference sequence). This CDR3 region has 13 residues. Trimming took 3 bases from V and 2 from J, leaving 7 bases between them. The CDR3 is CASSQKINTEAFF. The DNA for the CDR3 is TGTGCCAGCAGCCAGAAAATTAACACTGAAGCTTTCTTT. Full variable domain (remainder filled in from reference TRBV3-1 and TRBJ1-1): DTAVSQTPKYLVTQMGNDKSIKCEQNLGHDTMYWYKQDSKKFLKIMFSYNNKELIINETVPNRFSPKSPDKAHLNLHINSLELGDSAVYFCASSQKINTEAFFGQGTRLTVV.

This clonotype was recorded many times. The chain employs TRBV5-1 and TRBJ2-5; D call uncertain. The CDR3 is 14 residues long. CDR1 SGHRS and CDR2 YFSETQ come from the germline V gene. V was cut by 0 bases and J by 5 bases, with 11 bases left in between. The CDR3 bases are TGCGCCAGCAGCTTGGCCAACAGTAGGGAGACCCAGTACTTC. Protein: CASSLANSRETQYF.

In this sample, this clonotype turned up a few times. The chain links TRBV5-1 to TRBJ1-1; D remains ambiguous. Per the germline V gene, CDR1 is SGHRS and CDR2 is YFSETQ. V lost 2 bases to trimming and J lost 4 bases, with 12 bases between them. The CDR3 has 14 amino acids. The CDR3 spells CASSFLEAGTEAFF. The CDR3 DNA follows: TGCGCCAGCAGCTTCCTAGAGGCTGGCACTGAAGCTTTCTTT.

This clonotype was picked up many times. The genes are TRBV4-3 and TRBJ1-2; D is ambiguous. CDR3 length: 13 residues. Looked up from germline, CDR1 is LGHNA and CDR2 is YSLEER. V was trimmed by 1 base and J by 4 bases, leaving 7 bases between them. CDR3 sequence (DNA): TGCGCCAGCAGCCAAGGGGAGCCCTATGGCTACACCTTC. Protein: CASSQGEPYGYTF.

J is TRBJ2-1 and V is TRBV4-1, with D unresolved. V was cut by 1 base and J by 5 bases, with 12 bases left in between. Germline V lookup: CDR1 MGHRA, CDR2 YSYEKL. CDR3 length: 15 amino acids. As DNA, the CDR3 is TGCGCCAGCAGCCAAGTCTCAGAACTTAACAATGAGCAGTTCTTC. Its translation is CASSQVSELNNEQFF.

This chain links TRBV4-1 with TRBJ2-7; D might be TRBD2 (6 bases). V lost 3 bases and J lost 2, with 20 bases in between. Looked up from germline, CDR1 is MGHRA and CDR2 is YSYEKL. The CDR3 totals 17 residues. The CDR3 here is CASSQVSGVTRAYEQYF. CDR3 DNA: TGCGCCAGCAGCCAGGTTTCGGGGGTTACAAGGGCCTACGAGCAGTACTTC.

This clonotype was observed many times. The chain is built from TRBV5-6 and TRBJ2-7; D call uncertain. CDR3 size: 12 residues. From germline, CDR1 is SGHDT and CDR2 YYEEEE. Trimming took off 2 bases at V and 7 bases at J, with 10 bases between the two ends. CDR3 nucleotides: TGTGCCAGCAGCTTTGACAAACGGGAGCAGTACTTC. This sequence encodes CASSFDKREQYF.

There are a few counts of this clonotype. The chain recombines TRBV6-5 with TRBJ1-1; D uncertain. The germline V gene encodes CDR1 MNHEY and CDR2 SVGAGI. This CDR3 region has 17 residues. V was trimmed by 2 bases and J by 3 bases, leaving 19 bases between them. The CDR3 nucleotides are TGTGCCAGCAGTTACCGGGCTGTGAAAATTTGGGACACTGAAGCTTTCTTT. This gives the protein CASSYRAVKIWDTEAFF.

The sample holds one count of this clonotype. The chain joins TRBV6-2 or TRBV6-3 to TRBJ2-3, with 8 bases identical to TRBD1. From germline, CDR1 is MNHEY and CDR2 SVGEGT. J gave up 2 bases and V 6 bases, and 4 bases lay outside the gene matches. CDR3 size: 14 residues. This CDR3 is CASRRTGLTDTQYF. CDR3 coding DNA: TGTGCCAGCAGGCGGACAGGGCTCACAGATACGCAGTATTTT.

The chain uses TRBV7-8 and TRBJ2-1, with 8 bases identical to TRBD2. Trimming took 0 bases from V and 7 from J; bases not matched to a gene: 5. The CDR3 sequence is 15 residues long. Germline-derived CDR1 and CDR2 are SGHVS and FQNEAQ. The CDR3 is CASSLAGRAGNEQFF. DNA of the CDR3: TGTGCCAGCAGCTTAGCCGGGAGGGCCGGGAATGAGCAGTTCTTC.

The V and J genes are TRBV10-3 and TRBJ2-4, with TRBD1 matching 10 bases. V was pared by 10 bases and J by 6 bases, with 3 bases of the junction left unmatched. CDR3 length equals 12 residues. CDR1 is ENHRY, CDR2 SYGVKD, per germline. CDR3 nucleotides: TGTGCCACGACAGGGGGCGGAAACATTCAGTACTTC. This gives the protein CATTGGGNIQYF.

This clonotype was detected only a few times. The chain uses TRBV27 and TRBJ1-6; no firm D call. Germline V gene sequence: CDR1 MNHEY, CDR2 SMNVEV (reference sequence). The CDR3 has 13 amino acids. The V end was cut by 3 bases, the J end by 10 bases, with 10 bases between. DNA for the CDR3: TGTGCCAGCAGTTTCACGGGAGGCTCACCCCTCCACTTT. This sequence encodes CASSFTGGSPLHF.

This clonotype was counted a few times. In nucleotides, the CDR3 is TGTGCCAGCAGCCAAGATGGGACCTCCTCTGGGGCCAACGTCCTGACTTTC. This sequence encodes CASSQDGTSSGANVLTF. The gene calls are TRBV3-1 and TRBJ2-6, with D perhaps assigned TRBD1 or TRBD2 (5 bases each). The length of the CDR3 is 17 residues. Trimming left V 0 bases short and J 0 bases short, with 9 bases between. Germline V gene lookup returns CDR1 LGHDT and CDR2 YNNKEL (reference sequence).

This clonotype came up a few times. The chain uses TRBV14 and TRBJ2-5; 7 positions match TRBD1. From germline, CDR1 is SGHDN and CDR2 FVKESK. The CDR3 runs to 16 residues. V shed 2 bases, J shed 1 base, and the junction held 7 bases outside the gene matches. CDR3 in DNA: TGTGCCAGCAGCCAATGGGGGCAGGGGGTCCAAGAGACCCAGTACTTC. This translates into CASSQWGQGVQETQYF.

The chain joins TRBV7-9 to TRBJ2-7; D is ambiguous. This CDR3 is built from 13 residues. V lost 4 bases and J 7 bases, leaving 14 bases between the germline ends. Germline V CDR1 and CDR2: SEHNR, FQNEAQ (reference sequence). The CDR3 DNA reads as TGTGCCAGCAGCTCTCCGCGGTCCTTGGAGCAGTACTTC. Translation: CASSSPRSLEQYF.

The chain has TRBV7-6 and TRBJ2-7; the D gene is possibly TRBD2 (6 bases). The CDR3 sequence is 15 residues long. The V end lost 2 bases, the J end lost 0 bases, and 11 bases lay between the germline ends. Germline CDR1 is SGHVS and CDR2 is FNYEAQ. Here the CDR3 reads CASSLSGSSSYEQYF. In DNA form, the CDR3 reads TGTGCCAGCAGCTTATCCGGGAGTAGCTCCTACGAGCAGTACTTC. Full variable domain (rest looked up from reference TRBV7-6 and TRBJ2-7): GAGVSQSPRYKVTKRGQDVALRCDPISGHVSLYWYRQALGQGPEFLTYFNYEAQQDKSGLPNDRFSAERPEGSISTLTIQRTEQRDSAMYRCASSLSGSSSYEQYFGPGTRLTVT.

J is TRBJ2-7 and V is TRBV29-1, with D hard to call. The CDR3 runs 12 residues. V was shortened by 5 bases and J by 0 bases, with 8 bases between the two germline ends. Germline V gene lookup returns CDR1 SQVTM and CDR2 ANQGSEA. The CDR3 is CSVQFTSYEQYF. CDR3 in DNA: TGCAGCGTTCAGTTCACCTCCTACGAGCAGTACTTC.

A few counts support this clonotype. The V call is TRBV20-1, the J call TRBJ1-1, with no clear D. CDR3 length: 14 residues. CDR1 is DFQATT and CDR2 is SNEGSKA in the germline V gene (reference sequence). Trimming took 0 bases from V and 3 from J, leaving 11 bases between them. In DNA, the CDR3 is TGCAGTGCTAGAGATAAGGGAGCGCACACTGAAGCTTTCTTT. It encodes CSARDKGAHTEAFF.

This clonotype was detected ten times or more. This chain joins TRBV11-1 and TRBJ1-1; D gene uncertain. CDR3 length: 13 amino acids. Germline assignment: CDR1 SGHAT and CDR2 FQDESV (reference sequence). V lost 1 base and J 7 bases, leaving 10 bases between the germline ends. Written as DNA, the CDR3 is TGTGCCAGCAGCTTAGGTGGGAGAGGTGAAGCTTTCTTT. This encodes CASSLGGRGEAFF.

This chain uses TRBV4-3 with TRBJ2-7; 7 bases agree with TRBD2. The CDR3 loop spans 17 amino acids. With V trimmed by 2 bases and J by 3 bases, 13 bases remained unmatched. Germline lookup yields CDR1 LGHNA and CDR2 YSLEER. CDR3 sequence: CASSQMLVAGGIYEQYF. For the CDR3, the DNA is TGCGCCAGCAGCCAAATGCTAGTAGCCGGGGGGATCTACGAGCAGTACTTC.

This clonotype was observed a few times. The J gene is TRBJ2-7, the V gene TRBV12-3 or TRBV12-4; D unresolved. The CDR3 covers 13 residues. The ends were cut back, 2 bases at V and 6 bases at J, with 11 bases in the middle. CDR3 coding DNA: TGTGCCAGCAGTTTAAAGCGTAGAAGCGAGCAGTACTTC. It yields the protein CASSLKRRSEQYF.